The rows below give T cell receptor beta chains drawn from one sample of a study of T cell responses to AZD1222 COVID-19 vaccine. TCRdb's table, derived via immunoSEQ multiplex PCR, lists solely in-frame clones and lacks some. This table holds more than 150,000 clones, just over 90% found once. This specimen was peripheral blood, taken on day 0 of AZD1222 vaccination. The receptors stem from an adult in good health. Each CDR3 is given with its conserved first and last residue. A D gene is named only where the DNA matches it firmly. A row's size may be missing; if present it is once, few, many or a size class.

j_gene | d_gene | v_gene | abundance | CDR3nt | CDR3aa
TRBJ1-2 | NA | TRBV7-9 | NA | TGTGCCAGCAGCTCTCAGACAGGAATTAACTATGGCTACACCTTC | CASSSQTGINYGYTF
TRBJ2-5 | NA | TRBV6-2/TRBV6-3 | NA | TGTGCCAGCAGTTACGGAAAGACAGCCCTAACGGAGACCCAGTACTTC | CASSYGKTALTETQYF
TRBJ2-2 | TRBD2 | TRBV5-1 | once | TGCGCCAGCCGACTAGCGGGTCTTTCCGGGGAGCTGTTTTTT | CASRLAGLSGELFF
TRBJ2-1 | TRBD2 | TRBV27 | NA | TGTGCCAGCAGTCCCGGGACTAGCGCTGGCAATGAGCAGTTCTTC | CASSPGTSAGNEQFF
TRBJ1-1 | NA | TRBV7-9 | NA | TGTGCCAGCAGCTTCAGGCAGTCGGAGGTGGAGGTGTTCTTT | CASSFRQSEVEVFF
TRBJ2-7 | NA | TRBV4-1 | NA | TGCGCCAGCAGCCAAGATCCCCAGTTGCCAAAATACGAGCAGTACTTC | CASSQDPQLPKYEQYF
TRBJ1-5 | NA | TRBV28 | few | TGTGCCAGCAGTTCTCTCCCAGCCCCAGGGCTTCAGCCCCAGCATTTT | CASSSLPAPGLQPQHF
TRBJ1-1 | NA | TRBV7-9 | NA | TGTGCCAGCAGCACAGGGAAGGGGACTGAAGCTTTCTTT | CASSTGKGTEAFF
TRBJ2-1 | TRBD2 | TRBV19 | NA | TGTGCCAGTAGCGAACTAGCGACTAACCCCTACTCCTACAATGAGCAGTTCTTC | CASSELATNPYSYNEQFF
TRBJ2-3 | TRBD2 | TRBV7-8 | NA | TGTGCCAGCAGCTTTCTACATGAGGGACTAGCGGGAGCGGATACGCAGTATTTT | CASSFLHEGLAGADTQYF
TRBJ2-7 | NA | TRBV5-4 | NA | TGTGCCAGCAGCTTGGAGACAGTACAGTACTTC | CASSLETVQYF
TRBJ2-1 | TRBD1 | TRBV11-1 | NA | TGTGCCAGCAGCTTAGGACAGGGGGGGAACAATGAGCAGTTCTTC | CASSLGQGGNNEQFF
TRBJ2-7 | TRBD1 | TRBV9 | few | TGTGCCAGCAGCGCGACAGGGCACTCCTACGAGCAGTACTTC | CASSATGHSYEQYF
TRBJ2-2 | NA | TRBV4-2 | NA | TGTGCCAGCAGCCCGGGGCTAGGGCTTGGCACCGGGGAGCTGTTTTTT | CASSPGLGLGTGELFF
TRBJ2-2 | TRBD2 | TRBV18 | NA | TGTGCCAGCTCACCACCATTAGCGGGAACCACCGGGGAGCTGTTTTTT | CASSPPLAGTTGELFF
TRBJ2-7 | NA | TRBV11-2 | once | TGTGCCAGCAGCTTGTTGCAGGGTGCCTACGAGCAGTACTTC | CASSLLQGAYEQYF
TRBJ2-7 | NA | TRBV20-1 | NA | TGCAGTGCGAGCGGAGAGTACTTC | CSASGEYF